This passage covers 27 T cell receptor beta chains from one sample sequenced in a study of CXCR3-negative and CXCR3-positive naive CD8 T cells. UMI-labeled 5' RACE yielded the TRB cDNA libraries. Reanalyzing the 5' RACE reads, TCRdb keeps one entry per CDR3 protein, without DNA. In all, the sample yields 150,000 or so distinct CDR3 sequences. The sample was naive CXCR3- CD8+ T cells from blood. Noted subset: CD45RO-CCR7+CD27+CD95- naive CD8+ T cells lacking CXCR3 (TNR3-). Every receptor here comes from a human donor in good health. Some clones in this sample may be carry-over from other donors' samples.

This chain links TRBV4-1 with TRBJ2-7. Germline CDR1 and CDR2: MGHRA and YSYEKL. CDR3 length equals 14 residues. The CDR3 loop reads CASSQGGGELEQYF.

This chain joins TRBV19 and TRBJ2-3; TCRdb lists TRBD2, though no DNA is available to test this call. CDR3 length: 15 residues. The germline V gene has CDR1 LNHDA and CDR2 SQIVND (reference sequence). The CDR3 loop is CASSMRTSTTDTQYF.

The rearrangement uses TRBV29-1 and TRBJ2-5; TCRdb names TRBD1, which stays unverified in the absence of DNA. Per the germline V gene, CDR1 is SQVTM and CDR2 is ANQGSEA. The CDR3 contains 16 residues. The CDR3 protein is CSVEGRDREEGETQYF.

The chain recombines TRBV27 with TRBJ2-7; checking the TCRdb D call of TRBD1 is not possible without DNA. Germline V lookup: CDR1 MNHEY, CDR2 SMNVEV (reference sequence). The CDR3 is 16 amino acids. The chain's CDR3 is CASSLLGGLSSYEQYF.

The CDR3 reads CASSPTGQTTDTQYF. V gene TRBV6-5 combines with J gene TRBJ2-3; TCRdb calls TRBD1, which cannot be checked without DNA. In germline, CDR1 is MNHEY, CDR2 SVGAGI. The CDR3 runs 15 residues.

The chain links TRBV28 to TRBJ1-3; TCRdb's D call, TRBD1, is unchecked because there is no DNA. The CDR3 length is 14 residues. CDR1 and CDR2 from the germline V gene are MDHEN and SYDVKM. The CDR3 loop is CASSLIGAGNTIYF. The full variable domain, its missing parts supplied by reference TRBV28 and TRBJ1-3, is DVKVTQSSRYLVKRTGEKVFLECVQDMDHENMFWYRQDPGLGLRLIYFSYDVKMKEKGDIPEGYSVSREKKERFSLILESASTNQTSMYLCASSLIGAGNTIYFGEGSWLTVV.

This chain links TRBV7-8 with TRBJ2-4; TCRdb names TRBD1, which stays unverified in the absence of DNA. This CDR3 is built from 16 residues. Germline loops: CDR1 SGHVS, CDR2 FQNEAQ. CDR3 protein: CASSLMPGWAKNIQYF.

This chain links TRBV20-1 with TRBJ2-7; TCRdb reports TRBD2, a call that lacks DNA to check it against. Per germline, CDR1 DFQATT and CDR2 SNEGSKA (reference sequence). The CDR3 sequence is 16 residues long. The CDR3 reads CSARPTGGPILYEQYF.

V usage is TRBV7-6 and J usage is TRBJ2-1; checking the TCRdb D call of TRBD1 is not possible without DNA. Germline-derived CDR1 and CDR2 are SGHVS and FNYEAQ. The CDR3 sequence is 13 residues long. This CDR3 reads CASSLGGFSEQFF.

V is TRBV7-2 and J is TRBJ2-7. This CDR3 has 12 amino acids. The germline V gene encodes CDR1 SGHTA and CDR2 FQGNSA. CDR3 in amino acids: CASSFITYEQYF.

The genes are TRBV14 and TRBJ2-7; without DNA, the TCRdb call of TRBD1 cannot be checked. Per germline, CDR1 SGHDN and CDR2 FVKESK. This CDR3 is built from 19 residues. The CDR3 spells CASSQDGPISTGSGNEQYF.

The chain carries TRBV29-1 and TRBJ2-3; without DNA, the TCRdb call of TRBD2 cannot be checked. CDR1 and CDR2 (germline): SQVTM, ANQGSEA. The CDR3 extends over 14 amino acids. The CDR3 here is CSPGLAGPPDTQYF.

This chain links TRBV12-3 or TRBV12-4 with TRBJ2-7; TCRdb calls TRBD1, which cannot be checked without DNA. The length of the CDR3 is 15 residues. The chain's CDR3 is CASSASGGQSYEQYF.

The chain employs TRBV4-3 and TRBJ2-7. Germline V gene sequence: CDR1 LGHNA, CDR2 YSLEER. The CDR3 spans 15 residues. The CDR3 spells CASSQAPGTSYEQYF.

This chain joins TRBV28 and TRBJ2-1. Germline V CDR1 and CDR2: MDHEN, SYDVKM. This CDR3 comprises 15 residues. CDR3 sequence: CASCWRGSSYNEQFF. Based on the CDR3 plus reference TRBV28 and TRBJ2-1, the full variable domain is DVKVTQSSRYLVKRTGEKVFLECVQDMDHENMFWYRQDPGLGLRLIYFSYDVKMKEKGDIPEGYSVSREKKERFSLILESASTNQTSMYLCASCWRGSSYNEQFFGPGTRLTVL.

The CDR3 loop is CASSLGTGGGVGETQYF. The chain couples TRBV5-1 to TRBJ2-5; TCRdb's D call, TRBD1, is unchecked because there is no DNA. This CDR3 contains 17 residues. Per germline, CDR1 SGHRS and CDR2 YFSETQ.

The genes are TRBV5-1 and TRBJ1-2; TCRdb selects TRBD1, and the lack of DNA leaves this call unchecked. Germline CDR1 SGHRS, CDR2 YFSETQ. CDR3 length: 12 amino acids. The chain's CDR3 is CASSLQGRGYTF. Based on the CDR3 plus reference TRBV5-1 and TRBJ1-2, the full variable domain is KAGVTQTPRYLIKTRGQQVTLSCSPISGHRSVSWYQQTPGQGLQFLFEYFSETQRNKGNFPGRFSGRQFSNSRSEMNVSTLELGDSALYLCASSLQGRGYTFGSGTRLTVV.

The V and J genes are TRBV4-3 and TRBJ2-1. The CDR3 consists of 14 residues. Germline assignment: CDR1 LGHNA and CDR2 YSLEER. This CDR3 reads CASSQDRTDNEQFF.

The CDR3 region is CASSFSGVGTYEQYF. The V call is TRBV28, the J call TRBJ2-7; TCRdb names TRBD2, which stays unverified in the absence of DNA. The CDR3 has 15 amino acids. The germline V gene has CDR1 MDHEN and CDR2 SYDVKM.

The CDR3 sequence: CASSQPGQRNTEAFF. This chain joins TRBV3-1 and TRBJ1-1; TCRdb lists TRBD1, though no DNA is available to test this call. The CDR3 has 15 amino acids. CDR1 is LGHDT, CDR2 YNNKEL, per germline (reference sequence). The full variable domain, rest sourced from reference TRBV3-1 and TRBJ1-1, is DTAVSQTPKYLVTQMGNDKSIKCEQNLGHDTMYWYKQDSKKFLKIMFSYNNKELIINETVPNRFSPKSPDKAHLNLHINSLELGDSAVYFCASSQPGQRNTEAFFGQGTRLTVV.

The V gene is TRBV6-2 or TRBV6-3, the J gene TRBJ2-7; TCRdb picks TRBD1, but there is no DNA to check that call. The germline CDR1 and CDR2 sequences are MNHEY and SVGEGT. The CDR3 extends over 14 amino acids. The CDR3 reads CASSTWDESYEQYF.

CDR3 sequence reads: CASSLGGLGETQYF. V is TRBV7-9 and J is TRBJ2-5; the D call of TRBD2 rests on TCRdb alone, since no DNA is present to check it. The CDR3 contains 14 residues. Germline assignment: CDR1 SEHNR and CDR2 FQNEAQ (reference sequence). The whole variable domain, remainder taken from reference TRBV7-9 and TRBJ2-5, is DTGVSQNPRHKITKRGQNVTFRCDPISEHNRLYWYRQTLGQGPEFLTYFQNEAQLEKSRLLSDRFSAERPKGSFSTLEIQRTEQGDSAMYLCASSLGGLGETQYFGPGTRLLVL.

The rearrangement links TRBV9 to TRBJ2-1; the TCRdb D gene call, TRBD1, has no DNA to confirm it. The CDR3 contains 15 residues. The germline CDR1 and CDR2 sequences are SGDLS and YYNGEE. The CDR3 reads CASSVDRGMLDEQFF.

The gene calls are TRBV5-4 and TRBJ1-2. CDR1 is SGHNT, CDR2 YYREEE, per germline (reference sequence). The CDR3 covers 12 residues. CDR3 region: CASSFGLNGYTF.

This chain connects TRBV28 to TRBJ2-7; the TRBD1 assignment by TCRdb is unverifiable without DNA. CDR3 length: 16 residues. Germline CDR1 and CDR2: MDHEN and SYDVKM. CDR3: CASSLAPHTGLHEQYF.

This chain uses TRBV14 with TRBJ2-7. This CDR3 spans 15 amino acids. Germline assignment: CDR1 SGHDN and CDR2 FVKESK. The CDR3 spells CASSQDIGNHYEQYF.

The chain joins TRBV7-9 to TRBJ2-1; TCRdb's assignment of TRBD2 cannot be checked, as there is no DNA. This CDR3 contains 15 residues. Germline V gives CDR1 SEHNR, CDR2 FQNEAQ (reference sequence). The chain's CDR3 is CASTAGTTAYNEQFF.